These 15 T cell receptor beta chains originate from one sample sequenced in a study of T cells in Graves' hyperthyroidism and ophthalmopathy. Regions amplified from RNA transcripts were the TCR beta CDR3 regions. During a first-round RT-PCR of the TCR CDR3, the HTBI primer set was used. Each CDR3 protein gets one entry after TCRdb re-called the multiplex PCR reads with MiXCR. The sample comprises a few hundred thousand distinct CDR3 sequences, about a fifth of which are singletons, and over 35% rests with the top ten. The sequencing input was blood. Receptors originate from a man younger than 30 with Graves' ophthalmopathy.

The table lists this clonotype with a few counts. The chain uses TRBV15 and TRBJ1-2; D ambiguous. The germline V gene encodes CDR1 LNHNV and CDR2 YYDKDF (reference sequence). Trimming pared 1 base from V and 6 bases from J, leaving 12 bases between. The CDR3 extends over 14 amino acids. CDR3 amino acids: CATSRGDKDHGYTF. Here the CDR3 DNA reads TGTGCCACCAGCAGAGGAGACAAGGACCATGGCTACACCTTC.

This clonotype was counted only a few times. This rearrangement joins TRBV5-1 to TRBJ2-5, with 8 bases matching TRBD1. This CDR3 region has 14 residues. Germline V gives CDR1 SGHRS, CDR2 YFSETQ. V gave up 5 bases and J gave up 5 bases; unmatched junction bases: 8. The CDR3 DNA sequence: TGCGCCAGCAGAACCGGGACAGGAGACGAGACCCAGTACTTC. Its protein product is CASRTGTGDETQYF. The whole variable domain, remainder taken from reference TRBV5-1 and TRBJ2-5, is KAGVTQTPRYLIKTRGQQVTLSCSPISGHRSVSWYQQTPGQGLQFLFEYFSETQRNKGNFPGRFSGRQFSNSRSEMNVSTLELGDSALYLCASRTGTGDETQYFGPGTRLLVL.

The rearrangement joins TRBV7-2 to TRBJ2-3; 7 nucleotides match TRBD1. This CDR3 contains 15 residues. With 2 bases clipped from V and 8 bases from J, the junction kept 10 bases outside the gene matches. Germline values: CDR1 SGHTA, CDR2 FQGNSA. The CDR3 loop reads CASSLFIQGETTQYF. Here the CDR3 DNA reads TGTGCCAGCAGCTTATTTATTCAGGGGGAAACTACGCAGTATTTT.

This clonotype was counted only a few times. This chain links TRBV7-9 with TRBJ2-5; TRBD2 aligns across 9 bases. The CDR3 length is 15 residues. With V trimmed by 6 bases and J by 7 bases, 12 bases remained unmatched. CDR1 and CDR2 from the germline V gene are SEHNR and FQNEAQ (reference sequence). CDR3 protein: CASSRDSSGEWTQYF. CDR3 in DNA: TGTGCCAGCAGTCGGGACTCTAGCGGGGAGTGGACCCAGTACTTC.

There are a few counts of this clonotype. V is TRBV5-1 and J is TRBJ2-5; unclear D gene. Germline-derived CDR1 and CDR2 are SGHRS and YFSETQ. The V end lost 7 bases, the J end lost 7 bases, and 11 bases lay between the germline ends. The CDR3 consists of 11 residues. The CDR3 here is CASGYEATQYF. CDR3 nucleotide sequence: TGCGCCAGCGGGTACGAGGCGACCCAGTACTTC.

The chain has TRBV7-3 and TRBJ2-4; D might be TRBD2 (7 bases). Germline V CDR1 and CDR2: SGHTA, FQGTGA. The CDR3 is 14 residues long. The V gene lost 5 bases and the J gene lost 6 bases, with 14 bases spanning the gap. As DNA, the CDR3 is TGTGCCAGCAGCCGTGGGGGGGGCACAAACATTCAGTACTTC. Translating gives CASSRGGGTNIQYF.

V usage is TRBV19 and J usage is TRBJ1-5; D is ambiguous. The CDR3 spans 15 residues. Germline V CDR1 and CDR2: LNHDA, SQIVND (reference sequence). V dropped 3 bases and J dropped 2 bases, with 11 bases sitting between them. The CDR3 DNA follows: TGTGCCAGTAGTATCAAGGGTAGGGGCAATCAGCCCCAGCATTTT. It yields the protein CASSIKGRGNQPQHF.

This clonotype appeared a few times. The chain carries TRBV7-9 and TRBJ1-4; D call uncertain. This CDR3 has 15 residues. Trimming stripped 1 base from V and 2 bases from J, with 8 bases between. Germline CDR1 reads SEHNR; CDR2 reads FQNEAQ (reference sequence). The CDR3 reads CASSLGGLTNEKLFF. As DNA, the CDR3 is TGTGCCAGCAGCTTAGGGGGTTTGACTAATGAAAAACTGTTTTTT.

With regard to this clonotype: A much larger clone differs from this one at a single base, so this may be a read error. The final CDR3 position lacks the conserved phenylalanine or tryptophan, pointing to a likely read error. V is TRBV2 and J is TRBJ2-2; TRBD1 aligns across 9 bases. The germline V gene encodes CDR1 SNHLY and CDR2 FYNNEI. V was pared by 4 bases and J by 8 bases, with 5 bases of the junction left unmatched. This CDR3 has 14 residues. The CDR3 DNA reads TGTGCCAGCAGTGCACAGGGGGCCGGTGGGGAGCTGTTTCTT. Translated: CASSAQGAGGELFL.

This clonotype was counted only a few times. The rearrangement uses TRBV10-3 and TRBJ1-2; unclear D gene. The germline gives CDR1 ENHRY, CDR2 SYGVKD. Between the trimmed V and J ends, which lost 2 bases and 5 bases, there was a span of 6 bases. This CDR3 is built from 12 residues. CDR3 amino acids: CAISETVYGYTF. DNA of the CDR3: TGTGCCATCAGTGAGACAGTATATGGCTACACCTTC.

Worth noting for this clonotype: This may come from a read error, since a much larger clone is one base off. The chain recombines TRBV28 with TRBJ1-1; D call uncertain. The CDR3 totals 16 residues. The V gene's germline CDR1 is MDHEN and CDR2 SYDVKM. CDR3 region: CASSYGLRSQISEASF. As DNA, the CDR3 is TGTGCCAGCAGCTATGGACTTCGGTCACAGATCTCTGAAGCTTCCTTT.

V is TRBV20-1 and J is TRBJ2-2; D may be TRBD1 or TRBD2 (5 bases each). The length of the CDR3 is 15 residues. From germline, CDR1 is DFQATT and CDR2 SNEGSKA (reference sequence). Written as DNA, the CDR3 is TGCAGCCCAGCCACCGGGACGCTGAACACCGGGGAGCTGTTTTTT. This gives the protein CSPATGTLNTGELFF.

This clonotype was recorded many times. V and J are TRBV12-3 or TRBV12-4 and TRBJ1-1, with D possibly TRBD1 on 6 matching bases. The V gene lost 7 bases and the J gene lost 4 bases, with 10 bases spanning the gap. This CDR3 is built from 12 residues. In DNA form, the CDR3 reads TGTGCCAGCACGGGGGCCGGCACTGAAGCTTTCTTT. Translating it yields CASTGAGTEAFF.

As for this clonotype: It may be a read error: a sequence one base away is much more abundant. The V call is TRBV12-3 or TRBV12-4, the J call TRBJ2-3, with TRBD2 matching 7 bases. V lost 7 bases to trimming and J lost 4 bases; unmatched junction nucleotides: 8. The CDR3 sequence is 14 residues long. The CDR3 sequence: CASNRGVHADTQYF. The CDR3 DNA reads as TGTGCCAGCAATCGGGGGGTCCATGCAGATACGCAGTATTTT.

This clonotype was found a few times. The CDR3 is CASSIQGGSYEQYF. CDR3 DNA sequence: TGTGCCAGCAGTATTCAGGGAGGATCCTACGAGCAGTACTTC. The V and J genes are TRBV2 and TRBJ2-7; TRBD2 might be the D (6 bases). Germline CDR1 is SNHLY and CDR2 is FYNNEI. CDR3 length: 14 residues. V dropped 5 bases and J dropped 1 base, with 12 bases sitting between them. The complete variable domain, with remaining parts taken from reference TRBV2 and TRBJ2-7, reads EPEVTQTPSHQVTQMGQEVILRCVPISNHLYFYWYRQILGQKVEFLVSFYNNEISEKSEIFDDQFSVERPDGSNFTLKIRSTKLEDSAMYFCASSIQGGSYEQYFGPGTRLTVT.